Below, 11 T cell receptor beta chains from the same sample are listed, as sequenced in a study of beta chain features in type 1 diabetes. These TCRs' antigens remain unknown. Study findings and constraints: All four CD4+ subsets from Type 1 diabetes patients carried moderately but significantly shorter TCRB CDR3s.

Sequencing targeted expressed TCRB transcripts, as all isolated RNA had been reverse transcribed. Profiling relied on immunoSEQ multiplex PCR, and the TCRdb table lists in-frame clones only, not all of them. The data contain some 150,000 clones, about 13% of them singletons. The specimen sequenced was central memory CD4+ T cells from blood. The receptor set was obtained from a man between 18 and 29 years old with type 1 diabetes.

This chain joins TRBV10-3 and TRBJ2-7; no clear D gene. The CDR3 is 13 residues long. V lost 6 bases to trimming and J lost 0 bases, with 9 bases between them. Germline V lookup: CDR1 ENHRY, CDR2 SYGVKD. The CDR3 loop is CAISQELSYEQYF. The CDR3 DNA follows: TGTGCCATCAGCCAAGAACTCTCCTACGAGCAGTACTTC.

This chain joins TRBV18 and TRBJ2-3; 8 bases align to TRBD1. This CDR3 comprises 15 residues. V was clipped by 4 bases and J by 0 bases; unmatched bases: 3. Germline CDR1 KGHSH, CDR2 LQKENI. The CDR3 DNA is TGTGCCAGCTCACGGACAGGGCCGAGCACAGATACGCAGTATTTT. It yields the protein CASSRTGPSTDTQYF.

V usage is TRBV7-9 and J usage is TRBJ2-7, with D hard to call. Looked up from germline, CDR1 is SEHNR and CDR2 is FQNEAQ (reference sequence). With 5 bases removed from V and 1 base from J, the gap between germline ends came to 12 bases. This CDR3 has 14 amino acids. CDR3 region: CASSPRTVSYEQYF. CDR3 nucleotide sequence: TGTGCCAGCAGCCCAAGGACGGTTTCCTACGAGCAGTACTTC.

This clone was seen a few times. The genes are TRBV5-1 and TRBJ2-1; 7 bases map to TRBD2. Per germline, CDR1 SGHRS and CDR2 YFSETQ. CDR3 length: 16 amino acids. V was clipped by 3 bases and J by 2 bases; unmatched bases: 8. The CDR3 region has the DNA TGCGCCAGCAGCTCTTCACTAGCGCTGACCTACAATGAGCAGTTCTTC. Its translation: CASSSSLALTYNEQFF.

The sample holds a few counts of this clone. The chain uses TRBV7-4 and TRBJ1-5; 10 bases match TRBD1. The CDR3 runs to 19 residues. The junction had 12 bases not matched to a gene; V was cut back by 1 base and J by 3 bases. CDR1 is SGHVT, CDR2 SQSDAQ, per germline. CDR3 amino acids: CASSLESGSDRGINQPQHF. The CDR3 coding sequence is TGTGCCAGCAGCTTAGAGTCTGGTTCGGACAGGGGGATCAATCAGCCCCAGCATTTT.

V is TRBV7-7 and J is TRBJ2-7, with 10 bases identical to TRBD1. The CDR3 is 15 amino acids. Germline lookup yields CDR1 SSHAT and CDR2 FNYEAQ (reference sequence). V trimming: 1 base; J trimming: 3 bases; junction bases outside the gene matches: 3. The CDR3 bases are TGTGCCAGCAGCTTAGGACAGGGGGCGAACTACGAGCAGTACTTC. Protein product: CASSLGQGANYEQYF.

The V gene is TRBV23-1, the J gene TRBJ1-1; D is uncertain. TRBV23-1 is reported as an ORF; its role is uncertain. Trimming removed 1 base from V and 6 bases from J, with 6 bases in between. The CDR3 is made up of 12 amino acids. The CDR3 sequence is CASSQWQSEAFF. The CDR3 DNA follows: TGCGCCAGCAGTCAATGGCAGTCTGAAGCTTTCTTT.

Only a few counts were recorded for this clone. This chain connects TRBV11-1 to TRBJ2-3, with D possibly being TRBD2 (5 bases). V was cut by 5 bases and J by 8 bases, with 23 bases left in between. The germline CDR1 and CDR2 sequences are SGHAT and FQDESV (reference sequence). This CDR3 is built from 16 residues. Written as DNA, the CDR3 is TGTGCCAGCAGCCCACAGCTCACCTCGGGATCGGGTACGCAGTATTTT. This encodes CASSPQLTSGSGTQYF.

The chain is built from TRBV28 and TRBJ2-2; 8 nucleotides match TRBD1. Germline V gives CDR1 MDHEN, CDR2 SYDVKM. The CDR3 loop spans 14 amino acids. V was clipped by 8 bases and J by 4 bases; unmatched bases: 6. Written as DNA, the CDR3 is TGTGCCAGCCAAGGACAGGGTATCACCGGGGAGCTGTTTTTT. This encodes CASQGQGITGELFF.

This clone occurred a few times. V and J are TRBV5-4 and TRBJ1-1, with D perhaps matching TRBD1 (6 bases). V lost 1 base and J lost 3, with 13 bases in between. The CDR3 contains 15 residues. Germline CDR1 reads SGHNT; CDR2 reads YYREEE (reference sequence). In DNA form, the CDR3 reads TGTGCCAGCAGCTTGACAGGCCCAGGGGACACTGAAGCTTTCTTT. Its protein is CASSLTGPGDTEAFF.

The table lists this clone with many counts. J is TRBJ2-3 and V is TRBV7-7, with D perhaps matching TRBD2 (7 bases). V was clipped by 3 bases and J by 5 bases, with 9 bases between them. CDR1 is SSHAT, CDR2 FNYEAQ, per germline (reference sequence). This CDR3 region has 13 residues. DNA for the CDR3: TGTGCCAGCAGCTTCGGGGGGCAAGATACGCAGTATTTT. Translating it yields CASSFGGQDTQYF.